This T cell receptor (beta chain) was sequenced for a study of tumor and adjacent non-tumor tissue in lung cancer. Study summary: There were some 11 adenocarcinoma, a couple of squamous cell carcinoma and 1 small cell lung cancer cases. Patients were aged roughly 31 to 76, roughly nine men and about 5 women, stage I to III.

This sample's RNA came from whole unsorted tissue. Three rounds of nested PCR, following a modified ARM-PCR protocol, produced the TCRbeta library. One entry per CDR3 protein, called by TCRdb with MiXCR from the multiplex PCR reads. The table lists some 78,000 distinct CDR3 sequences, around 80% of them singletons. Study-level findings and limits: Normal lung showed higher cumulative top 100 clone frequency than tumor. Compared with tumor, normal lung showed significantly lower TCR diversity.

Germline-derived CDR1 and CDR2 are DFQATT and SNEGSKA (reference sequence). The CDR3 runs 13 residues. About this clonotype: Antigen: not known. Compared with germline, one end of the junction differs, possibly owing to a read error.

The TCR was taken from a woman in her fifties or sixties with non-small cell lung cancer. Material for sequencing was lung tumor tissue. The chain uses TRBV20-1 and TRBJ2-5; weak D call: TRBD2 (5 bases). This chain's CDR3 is CSGRPSGEETHYF. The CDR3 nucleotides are TGCAGTGGTAGACCGTCCGGGGAAGAGACCCATTACTTC.